This T cell receptor (beta chain) originates from a study of T cells after yellow fever vaccination. Study results and limitations: Abundant clonotypes (contaminants from the bulk population) could be present in FACS-sorted repertoires. Weaker, the secondary response had a peak occurring faster, on day 5 versus 15.

A 5'RACE template-switching step, the method used to make TCR cDNA, added a universal primer site and UMIs. MiXCR, run by TCRdb on the 5' RACE reads, gives a single entry per CDR3 protein. Here the sample spans hundreds of thousands of distinct CDR3 sequences, 3.6% being singletons. This clonotype has only a few counts. Its target is not known. The germline CDR1 and CDR2 sequences are MNHEY and SVGEGT. The CDR3 contains 11 residues. V lost 2 bases, J lost 6 bases, and 5 bases lay in between. The source material was PBMCs, sampled on the day of the yellow fever booster vaccination. The receptor was derived from a man in his late teens or twenties who received the YFV17D yellow fever vaccine. J is TRBJ2-7 and V is TRBV6-2 or TRBV6-3, with unresolved D. The DNA for the CDR3 is TGTGCCAGCAGTTACGGGGTCGAGCAGTACGTC. Protein product: CASSYGVEQYV.